One and the same sample provided the 5 T cell receptor beta chains below, sequenced in a study of T cells in Graves' hyperthyroidism and ophthalmopathy. Amplification targeted TCR beta CDR3 regions from RNA transcripts. With the HTBI primer set, the TCR CDR3 went through a first round of RT-PCR. From the multiplex PCR reads, TCRdb called clonotypes with MiXCR, one entry per CDR3 protein. The sample yields 250,000 to 300,000 distinct CDR3 sequences, about 16% seen once. Material: blood. The source is a woman aged 45-65 years with Graves' hyperthyroidism that later progressed to Graves' ophthalmopathy.

The table lists this clonotype with a few counts. The V gene is TRBV5-4, the J gene TRBJ2-7; weak D call: TRBD2 (7 bases). The germline gives CDR1 SGHNT, CDR2 YYREEE (reference sequence). The CDR3 sequence is 15 residues long. With 4 bases removed from V and 7 bases from J, the gap between germline ends came to 21 bases. The CDR3 coding sequence is TGTGCCAGCAGCCCCTGGACGACGGGGAGGGGGGAGCAGTACTTC. As protein: CASSPWTTGRGEQYF.

This clonotype showed up just a few times. The chain has TRBV30 and TRBJ2-1; TRBD2 matches at 7 bases. The V segment lost 3 bases and the J segment 0 bases; nucleotides outside the gene matches: 5. Germline lookup yields CDR1 GTSNPN and CDR2 SVGIG (reference sequence). The CDR3 has 15 amino acids. The CDR3 DNA reads as TGTGCCTGGAGGGATCTAGCGGCCTCCTACAATGAGCAGTTCTTC. Translation: CAWRDLAASYNEQFF.

This clonotype was counted a few times. The chain employs TRBV20-1 and TRBJ1-4; D is uncertain. CDR3 size: 13 residues. Germline lookup yields CDR1 DFQATT and CDR2 SNEGSKA (reference sequence). V lost 1 base, J lost 1 base, and 4 bases lay in between. CDR3 sequence (DNA): TGCAGTGCTAGAGGGGGAACTAATGAAAAACTGTTTTTT. It translates to CSARGGTNEKLFF.

This clonotype was recorded at least ten times. The V call is TRBV30, the J call TRBJ2-2; TRBD1 might be the D (5 bases). This CDR3 has 14 residues. The V end was cut by 3 bases, the J end by 0 bases, with 8 bases between. Looked up from germline, CDR1 is GTSNPN and CDR2 is SVGIG (reference sequence). The CDR3 coding sequence is TGTGCCTGGAGACAGGCAGCGAACACCGGGGAGCTGTTTTTT. Translated: CAWRQAANTGELFF.

This clonotype has at least ten counts. V and J are TRBV12-3 or TRBV12-4 and TRBJ2-7; TRBD2 matches at 7 bases. V shed 6 bases and J 4 bases; nucleotides not matched to a gene: 6. The CDR3 sequence is 13 residues long. The chain's CDR3 is CASRRRGGYEQYF. The DNA for the CDR3 is TGTGCCAGCAGAAGACGGGGAGGGTACGAGCAGTACTTC.